The 21 T cell receptor beta chains given below trace back to one sample, sequenced in a study of OX40 agonist ivuxolimab in advanced cancers. Libraries were constructed by the immunoSEQ multiplex PCR assay. The table comes from immuneACCESS by way of TCRdb, which keeps in-frame sequences with V and J called. Part of the clones is missing from these tables; in studies checked, under half for an unresolved V gene and the rest for unknown reasons. The sample table shows under 80,000 clones, and about 92% are seen once. Clones ranked in the top ten supply roughly 10% of the sample. The sample here was CD4+ or CD8+ T cells sorted from blood, taken in a trial of the OX40 agonist ivuxolimab. Source of these receptors: an adult with an advanced solid tumor such as melanoma, head and neck, liver or kidney cancer.

The chain employs TRBV10-3 and TRBJ2-5, with TRBD1 identical over 8 bases. The DNA matches TRBJ2-7 better at its end, which makes the J call doubtful. The germline gives CDR1 ENHRY, CDR2 SYGVKD. This CDR3 is built from 16 residues. DNA for the CDR3: TGTGCCATCAGTGACCCACCGACAGGGGAGAGCTACGAGCAGTACTTC. This sequence encodes CAISDPPTGESYEQYF.

CDR3 loop: CAIIRLLAGFSDTQYF. Here the CDR3 DNA reads TGTGCCATCATTCGTTTGCTAGCAGGTTTTTCAGATACGCAGTATTTT. The chain recombines TRBV10-3 with TRBJ2-3, with a possible D match to TRBD2 (5 bases). The CDR3 extends over 16 amino acids. Germline assignment: CDR1 ENHRY and CDR2 SYGVKD. Trimming cost V 7 bases and J 4 bases, with 21 bases left between them.

The J gene is TRBJ1-2, the V gene TRBV5-1, with D possibly TRBD1 on 5 matching bases. Germline lookup yields CDR1 SGHRS and CDR2 YFSETQ. With 1 base removed from V and 0 bases from J, the gap between germline ends came to 13 bases. CDR3 length: 16 amino acids. The CDR3 protein is CASSLFNQGTNYGYTF. The DNA of the CDR3 is TGCGCCAGCAGCTTGTTTAATCAGGGCACTAACTATGGCTACACCTTC. The entire variable domain, with the rest obtained from reference TRBV5-1 and TRBJ1-2, is as follows: KAGVTQTPRYLIKTRGQQVTLSCSPISGHRSVSWYQQTPGQGLQFLFEYFSETQRNKGNFPGRFSGRQFSNSRSEMNVSTLELGDSALYLCASSLFNQGTNYGYTFGSGTRLTVV.

This clone was recorded once. The J gene is TRBJ2-7, the V gene TRBV9, with D unresolved. The CDR3 length is 16 residues. Per the germline V gene, CDR1 is SGDLS and CDR2 is YYNGEE. Trimming left V 1 base short and J 4 bases short, with 18 bases between. In nucleotides, the CDR3 is TGTGCCAGCAGCGTAAATGAGGCAGGTTTTGAGTACGAGCAGTACTTC. Its protein is CASSVNEAGFEYEQYF.

This clone was observed once. The chain links TRBV30 to TRBJ1-4; D not resolved. The CDR3 runs 13 residues. From germline, CDR1 is GTSNPN and CDR2 SVGIG (reference sequence). V dropped 0 bases and J dropped 4 bases, with 6 bases sitting between them. DNA for the CDR3: TGTGCCTGGAGTGTTGGAGTTAATGAAAAACTGTTTTTT. It yields the protein CAWSVGVNEKLFF.

The chain carries TRBV5-1 and TRBJ2-3; tentative D call: TRBD1 (6 bases). The CDR3 has 15 amino acids. The V end lost 0 bases, the J end lost 4 bases, and 12 bases lay between the germline ends. Germline CDR1 SGHRS, CDR2 YFSETQ. The CDR3 DNA reads TGCGCCAGCAGCTTGGAGTCAGGGGTAGCAGATACGCAGTATTTT. This gives the protein CASSLESGVADTQYF.

V gene TRBV5-4 combines with J gene TRBJ1-5; 11 positions match TRBD1. The V gene's germline CDR1 is SGHNT and CDR2 YYREEE (reference sequence). V lost 4 bases to trimming and J lost 2 bases; unmatched junction nucleotides: 2. CDR3 length: 15 residues. The chain's CDR3 is CASSQGQGGNQPQHF. The CDR3 DNA reads as TGTGCCAGCAGCCAGGGACAGGGGGGCAATCAGCCCCAGCATTTT.

The chain couples TRBV15 to TRBJ2-3, with 8 bases fitting TRBD2. V lost 2 bases to trimming and J lost 0 bases; unmatched junction nucleotides: 7. Per the germline V gene, CDR1 is LNHNV and CDR2 is YYDKDF (reference sequence). The CDR3 has 17 residues. The CDR3: CATSRSRSGASTDTQYF. For the CDR3, the DNA is TGTGCCACCAGCAGATCCCGTAGCGGGGCTAGCACAGATACGCAGTATTTT.

This clone appeared once. The J gene is TRBJ1-5, the V gene TRBV6-1, with D possibly being TRBD1 (6 bases). V was shortened by 6 bases and J by 4 bases, with 16 bases between the two germline ends. The germline CDR1 and CDR2 sequences are MNHNS and SASEGT. CDR3 size: 15 residues. The CDR3 here is CASSVTDSRNQPQHF. The CDR3 DNA reads TGTGCCAGCAGCGTAACGGACAGCAGGAATCAGCCCCAGCATTTT.

The V gene is TRBV7-6, the J gene TRBJ2-3, with 8 bases that match TRBD2. The trim removed 5 bases at V and 6 bases at J, leaving 10 bases unmatched. This CDR3 has 15 residues. Germline V gene lookup returns CDR1 SGHVS and CDR2 FNYEAQ. CDR3 in DNA: TGTGCCAGCAGCCCTATCGGGGGGGCCGGGGATACGCAGTATTTT. Translated: CASSPIGGAGDTQYF.

In nucleotides, the CDR3 is TGTGCCAGCAGCCCCCAGGACCGTCAAGAGACCCAGTACTTC. It translates to CASSPQDRQETQYF. V usage is TRBV9 and J usage is TRBJ2-5; D unclear. Germline CDR1 is SGDLS and CDR2 is YYNGEE. The length of the CDR3 is 14 residues. V gave up 4 bases and J gave up 2 bases, with 12 bases separating them.

The CDR3 sequence is CAISEGHPATNEKLFF. The CDR3 DNA reads TGTGCCATCAGTGAAGGACACCCTGCAACTAATGAAAAACTGTTTTTT. This sequence joins TRBV10-3 and TRBJ1-4; D is perhaps TRBD1 (5 bases). Trimming cost V 3 bases and J 0 bases, with 11 bases left between them. There are 16 residues in the CDR3. Germline CDR1 reads ENHRY; CDR2 reads SYGVKD.

This chain connects TRBV19 to TRBJ2-1, with 11 bases aligning to TRBD2. The V segment lost 3 bases and the J segment 7 bases; nucleotides outside the gene matches: 2. The germline gives CDR1 LNHDA, CDR2 SQIVND (reference sequence). The CDR3 is 14 residues long. Written as DNA, the CDR3 is TGTGCCAGTAGTATGGCTAGCGGGGGGAATGAGCAGTTCTTC. This encodes CASSMASGGNEQFF.

The table lists this clone with a few counts. This chain connects TRBV5-4 to TRBJ2-1, with D possibly called TRBD1 or TRBD2 (5 bases each). The CDR3 runs to 15 residues. The germline V gene has CDR1 SGHNT and CDR2 YYREEE (reference sequence). Trimming took 4 bases from V and 4 from J, leaving 15 bases between them. The chain's CDR3 is CASSPGPFSYNEQFF. The CDR3, as DNA: TGTGCCAGCAGCCCGGGACCCTTTTCTTACAATGAGCAGTTCTTC.

The J gene is TRBJ1-1, the V gene TRBV5-1; D not certain. The CDR3 consists of 13 residues. V dropped 3 bases and J dropped 2 bases, with 8 bases sitting between them. In germline, CDR1 is SGHRS, CDR2 YFSETQ. CDR3 residues: CASSSSPNTEAFF. CDR3 DNA sequence: TGCGCCAGCAGCTCTTCCCCAAACACTGAAGCTTTCTTT.

The CDR3 here is CATSRGTEGLGNIQYF. The CDR3, as DNA: TGTGCCACCAGCAGAGGGACAGAAGGGCTTGGAAACATTCAGTACTTC. The chain has TRBV15 and TRBJ2-4; D is possibly TRBD1 (6 bases). CDR3 length: 16 amino acids. CDR1 and CDR2 (germline): LNHNV, YYDKDF (reference sequence). The ends were cut back, 1 base at V and 6 bases at J, with 16 bases in the middle.

The chain has TRBV27 and TRBJ1-1, with a tentative D call TRBD1 (5 bases). Trimming removed 2 bases at V and 6 bases at J, with 13 bases between. From germline, CDR1 is MNHEY and CDR2 SMNVEV (reference sequence). The CDR3 has 14 amino acids. The CDR3 region is CASSLGGAGPEAFF. The CDR3 DNA reads as TGTGCCAGCAGTTTAGGAGGGGCTGGCCCTGAAGCTTTCTTT.

This clone was seen more than once but under ten times. The chain uses TRBV6-1 and TRBJ2-7; TRBD1 or TRBD2 may be the D gene (5 bases each). V was cut by 8 bases and J by 3 bases, with 20 bases left in between. Germline lookup yields CDR1 MNHNS and CDR2 SASEGT. The CDR3 loop spans 15 amino acids. For the CDR3, the DNA is TGTGCCAGCGGTCCCTTCACCCCAGGGAGCTACGAGCAGTACTTC. Its translation: CASGPFTPGSYEQYF.

The genes are TRBV7-9 and TRBJ1-2; the D is unclear. The CDR3 has 16 amino acids. Germline V gives CDR1 SEHNR, CDR2 FQNEAQ (reference sequence). V was clipped by 4 bases and J by 4 bases, with 19 bases between them. CDR3 sequence reads: CASSSVKTTASYGYTF. In DNA, the CDR3 is TGTGCCAGCAGCTCCGTGAAGACGACCGCCTCCTATGGCTACACCTTC. The full variable domain, with the rest looked up from reference TRBV7-9 and TRBJ1-2, is DTGVSQNPRHKITKRGQNVTFRCDPISEHNRLYWYRQTLGQGPEFLTYFQNEAQLEKSRLLSDRFSAERPKGSFSTLEIQRTEQGDSAMYLCASSSVKTTASYGYTFGSGTRLTVV.

V and J are TRBV9 and TRBJ2-7; D gene uncertain. Germline CDR1 and CDR2: SGDLS and YYNGEE. The V gene lost 0 bases and the J gene lost 7 bases, with 17 bases spanning the gap. CDR3 size: 15 residues. CDR3 DNA sequence: TGTGCCAGCAGCGTAGCGGCCCAGGTCGAAGGGGAGCAGTACTTC. This gives the protein CASSVAAQVEGEQYF.

The chain employs TRBV13 and TRBJ2-3; TRBD2 is a possible D gene (6 bases). The V end was cut by 4 bases, the J end by 2 bases, with 16 bases between. The CDR3 has 16 amino acids. CDR1 and CDR2 (germline): PRHDT, FYEKMQ (reference sequence). CDR3 loop: CASSSFFGGATDTQYF. CDR3 DNA sequence: TGTGCCAGCAGCTCCTTTTTTGGCGGGGCCACAGATACGCAGTATTTT.